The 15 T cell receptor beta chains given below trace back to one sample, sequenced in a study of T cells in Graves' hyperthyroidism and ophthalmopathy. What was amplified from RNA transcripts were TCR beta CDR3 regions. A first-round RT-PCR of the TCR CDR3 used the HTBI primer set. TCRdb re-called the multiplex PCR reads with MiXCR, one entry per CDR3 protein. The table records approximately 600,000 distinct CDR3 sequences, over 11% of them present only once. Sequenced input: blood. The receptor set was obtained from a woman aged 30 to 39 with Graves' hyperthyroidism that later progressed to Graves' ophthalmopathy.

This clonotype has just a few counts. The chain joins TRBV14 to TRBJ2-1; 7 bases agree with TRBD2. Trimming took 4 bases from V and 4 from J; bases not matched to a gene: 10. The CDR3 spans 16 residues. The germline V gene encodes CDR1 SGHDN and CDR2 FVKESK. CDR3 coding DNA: TGTGCCAGCAGCCCTCTGGGGCTAGCGGTTTACAATGAGCAGTTCTTC. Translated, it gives CASSPLGLAVYNEQFF.

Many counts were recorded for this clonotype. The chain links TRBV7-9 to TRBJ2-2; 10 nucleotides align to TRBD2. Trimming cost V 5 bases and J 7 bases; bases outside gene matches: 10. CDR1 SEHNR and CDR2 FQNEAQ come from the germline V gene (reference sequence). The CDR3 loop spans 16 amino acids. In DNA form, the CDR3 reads TGTGCCAGCAGCGTTTCTAGCGGGAGCATCGACGGGGAGCTGTTTTTT. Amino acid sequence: CASSVSSGSIDGELFF.

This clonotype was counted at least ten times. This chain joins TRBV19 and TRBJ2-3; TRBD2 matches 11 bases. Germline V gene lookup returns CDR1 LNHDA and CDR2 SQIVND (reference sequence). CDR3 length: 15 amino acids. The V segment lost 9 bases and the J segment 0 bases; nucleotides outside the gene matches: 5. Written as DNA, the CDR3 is TGTGCCAGCAGGGGACTAGCGGTTAGCACAGATACGCAGTATTTT. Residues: CASRGLAVSTDTQYF.

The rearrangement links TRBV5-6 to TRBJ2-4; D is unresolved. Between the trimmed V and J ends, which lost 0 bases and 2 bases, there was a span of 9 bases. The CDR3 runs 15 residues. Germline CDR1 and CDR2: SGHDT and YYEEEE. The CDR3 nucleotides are TGTGCCAGCAGCTTGGTTGAAGTAACCAAAAACATTCAGTACTTC. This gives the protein CASSLVEVTKNIQYF. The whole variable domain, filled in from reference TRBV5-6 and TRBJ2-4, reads DAGVTQSPTHLIKTRGQQVTLRCSPKSGHDTVSWYQQALGQGPQFIFQYYEEEERQRGNFPDRFSGHQFPNYSSELNVNALLLGDSALYLCASSLVEVTKNIQYFGAGTRLSVL.

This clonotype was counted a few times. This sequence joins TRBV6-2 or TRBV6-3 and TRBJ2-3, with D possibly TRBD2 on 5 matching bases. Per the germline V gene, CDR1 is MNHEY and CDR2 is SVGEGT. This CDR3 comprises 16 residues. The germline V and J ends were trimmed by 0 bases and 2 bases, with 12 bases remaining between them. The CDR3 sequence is CASSYSKGVTTDTQYF. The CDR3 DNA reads TGTGCCAGCAGTTACTCGAAGGGAGTAACCACAGATACGCAGTATTTT.

CDR3 in DNA: TGTGCCAGCCAACAGGACAATAGCAATCAGCCCCAGCATTTT. Protein sequence: CASQQDNSNQPQHF. This rearrangement joins TRBV6-2 or TRBV6-3 to TRBJ1-5; D might be TRBD1 (5 bases). Looked up from germline, CDR1 is MNHEY and CDR2 is SVGEGT. CDR3 length: 14 amino acids. Trimming stripped 8 bases from V and 0 bases from J, with 11 bases between.

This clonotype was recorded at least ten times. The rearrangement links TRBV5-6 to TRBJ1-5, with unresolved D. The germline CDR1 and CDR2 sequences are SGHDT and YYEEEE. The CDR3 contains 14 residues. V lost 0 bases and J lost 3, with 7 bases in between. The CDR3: CASSLGQDNQPQHF. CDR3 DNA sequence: TGTGCCAGCAGCTTGGGGCAGGACAATCAGCCCCAGCATTTT.

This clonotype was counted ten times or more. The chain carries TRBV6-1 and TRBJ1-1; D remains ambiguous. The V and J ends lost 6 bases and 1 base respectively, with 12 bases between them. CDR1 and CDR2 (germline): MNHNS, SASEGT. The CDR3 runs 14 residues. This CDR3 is CASRPGDPNTEAFF. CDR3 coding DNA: TGTGCCAGCAGACCCGGGGATCCGAACACTGAAGCTTTCTTT.

The DNA for the CDR3 is TGTGCCAGCAGCTTAGGGATAAGTACCGGTGACACCGGGGAGCTGTTTTTT. Protein: CASSLGISTGDTGELFF. The V and J genes are TRBV11-3 and TRBJ2-2, with D unresolved. V lost 1 base to trimming and J lost 3 bases, with 15 bases between them. Germline assignment: CDR1 SGHNT and CDR2 YENEEA. The CDR3 has 17 residues. Full variable domain (remainder filled in from reference TRBV11-3 and TRBJ2-2): EAGVVQSPRYKIIEKKQPVAFWCNPISGHNTLYWYLQNLGQGPELLIRYENEEAVDDSQLPKDRFSAERLKGVDSTLKIQPAELGDSAVYLCASSLGISTGDTGELFFGEGSRLTVL.

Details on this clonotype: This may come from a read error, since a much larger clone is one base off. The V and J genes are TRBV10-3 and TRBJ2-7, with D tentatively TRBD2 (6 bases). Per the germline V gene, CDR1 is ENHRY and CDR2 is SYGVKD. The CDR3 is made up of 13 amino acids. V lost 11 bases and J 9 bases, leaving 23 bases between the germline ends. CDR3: CAGRRDSRDGQYF. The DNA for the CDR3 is TGTGCCGGTCGCAGGGACTCTCGCGACGGGCAGTACTTC.

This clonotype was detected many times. The CDR3 region is CASTGSAVTGTEAFF. The CDR3 DNA reads as TGTGCCAGCACTGGCAGCGCGGTCACGGGTACTGAAGCTTTCTTT. The V call is TRBV2, the J call TRBJ1-1; the D is unclear. CDR1 is SNHLY and CDR2 is FYNNEI in the germline V gene. Trimming removed 7 bases at V and 5 bases at J, with 20 bases between. This CDR3 contains 15 residues.

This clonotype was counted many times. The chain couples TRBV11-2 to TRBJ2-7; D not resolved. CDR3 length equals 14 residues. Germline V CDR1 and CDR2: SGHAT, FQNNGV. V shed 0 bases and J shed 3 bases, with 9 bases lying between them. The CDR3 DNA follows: TGTGCCAGCAGCTTAGATACCTCCTACTACGAGCAGTACTTC. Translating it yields CASSLDTSYYEQYF.

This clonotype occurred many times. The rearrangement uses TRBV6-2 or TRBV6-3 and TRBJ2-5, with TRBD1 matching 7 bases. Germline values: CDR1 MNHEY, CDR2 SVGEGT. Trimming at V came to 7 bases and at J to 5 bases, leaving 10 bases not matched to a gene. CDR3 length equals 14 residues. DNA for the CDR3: TGTGCCAGCACCAACAGGGGTCCTGGTGAGACCCAGTACTTC. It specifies CASTNRGPGETQYF.

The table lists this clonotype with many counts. CDR3 region: CAWSGVNEKLFF. DNA for the CDR3: TGTGCCTGGAGTGGGGTCAATGAAAAACTGTTTTTT. The J gene is TRBJ1-4, the V gene TRBV30; unclear D gene. Germline V gene sequence: CDR1 GTSNPN, CDR2 SVGIG (reference sequence). This CDR3 has 12 residues. V dropped 1 base and J dropped 5 bases, with 5 bases sitting between them.

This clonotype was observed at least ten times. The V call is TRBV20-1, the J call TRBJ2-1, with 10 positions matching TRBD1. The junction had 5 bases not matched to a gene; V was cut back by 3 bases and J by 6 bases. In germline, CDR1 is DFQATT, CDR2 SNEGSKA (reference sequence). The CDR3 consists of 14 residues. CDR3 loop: CSASRDRGSNEQFF. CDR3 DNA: TGCAGTGCTAGCCGGGACAGGGGTTCCAATGAGCAGTTCTTC.